Listed here are 5 T cell receptor beta chains from one sample, sequenced in a study of Ad26.COV2.S vaccination and SARS-CoV-2 variants. Treatment defined: approximately 18 received Ad26.COV2.S at low or high dose, single or two shots; 5 received placebo; per-sample allocation not given. Samples analyzed were those drawn on day 63 after the first vaccine or placebo injection. Using immunoSEQ multiplex PCR, the repertoire was profiled, and TCRdb retains in-frame clones only, with some absent. The repertoire holds 300,000 to 350,000 clones, with about 85% as singletons. The sequences come from peripheral blood, collected in a trial of Ad26.COV2.S vaccine versus placebo. Source of these receptors: a person between 18 and 60 years old who received the Ad26.COV2.S COVID-19 vaccine or a placebo.

The chain has TRBV24-1 and TRBJ2-1, with 7 bases fitting TRBD2. Germline V CDR1 and CDR2: KGHDR, SFDVKD. The CDR3 is made up of 15 amino acids. The junction had 13 bases not matched to a gene; V was cut back by 6 bases and J by 9 bases. DNA of the CDR3: TGTGCCACCAGTCTGGGAAGCGGGGACCGGGGTGAGCAGTTCTTC. Encoded protein: CATSLGSGDRGEQFF.

The chain carries TRBV20-1 and TRBJ2-7; possibly TRBD1 for D (6 bases). CDR1 DFQATT and CDR2 SNEGSKA come from the germline V gene (reference sequence). CDR3 length equals 14 residues. Trimming removed 3 bases at V and 5 bases at J, with 17 bases between. The CDR3 protein is CSASNEGVSNEQYF. In nucleotides, the CDR3 is TGCAGTGCTAGTAATGAGGGGGTCAGCAACGAGCAGTACTTC.

The chain has TRBV7-3 and TRBJ1-2; 8 bases match TRBD1. CDR3 length equals 18 residues. V lost 6 bases, J lost 0 bases, and 15 bases stayed unmatched. The germline CDR1 and CDR2 sequences are SGHTA and FQGTGA. The CDR3 sequence is CASSLGWTGSGANYGYTF. The DNA of the CDR3 is TGTGCCAGCAGTCTGGGCTGGACAGGGTCCGGGGCTAACTATGGCTACACCTTC.

Here the CDR3 reads CASSLGSGFSYEQYF. DNA for the CDR3: TGTGCCAGCAGCTTGGGTAGCGGGTTCTCCTACGAGCAGTACTTC. The chain recombines TRBV5-6 with TRBJ2-7; 7 bases match TRBD2. The CDR3 has 15 residues. The germline gives CDR1 SGHDT, CDR2 YYEEEE. The V gene end was trimmed by 0 bases and the J gene end by 0 bases; junction bases not matched to a gene: 3.

V gene TRBV28 combines with J gene TRBJ1-5, with 10 bases aligning to TRBD1. This CDR3 has 16 residues. V lost 5 bases and J lost 9; bases outside the gene matches: 13. In germline, CDR1 is MDHEN, CDR2 SYDVKM. CDR3 in amino acids: CASSAIDRGLSPPQHF. The DNA for the CDR3 is TGTGCCAGCAGTGCGATCGACAGGGGGCTCTCTCCGCCCCAGCATTTT.